These 19 T cell receptor beta chains share one sample of origin, sequenced in a study of blood T cells in healthy people across ages. Primed by a sample-barcoded 5' primer and a J-beta primer mix, a second PCR proceeded for 7 to 11 cycles. TCRdb independently ran MiXCR on the 5' RACE reads; one entry per CDR3 protein. This table has 600,000 or so distinct CDR3 sequences, under 30% appearing once. The sequencing sample was made of blood. Receptors were obtained from an elderly woman in good health.

In its sample, this clonotype was seen a few times. This CDR3 reads CASSMGGGSGNTIYF. The CDR3 coding sequence is TGTGCCAGTAGTATGGGTGGCGGCTCTGGAAACACCATATATTTT. The chain uses TRBV19 and TRBJ1-3; D uncertain. The CDR3 length is 15 residues. Trimming pared 3 bases from V and 0 bases from J, leaving 9 bases between. Germline loops: CDR1 LNHDA, CDR2 SQIVND (reference sequence).

Many counts were recorded for this clonotype. The chain is built from TRBV4-3 and TRBJ2-5, with a weak D call TRBD2 (5 bases). V was trimmed by 0 bases and J by 7 bases, leaving 21 bases between them. CDR3 size: 17 residues. Germline CDR1 LGHNA, CDR2 YSLEER. CDR3 region: CASSQDRSQGGLGTQYF. The DNA of the CDR3 is TGCGCCAGCAGCCAAGATAGAAGTCAAGGAGGCCTAGGGACCCAGTACTTC.

This clonotype was counted at least ten times. The V call is TRBV5-6, the J call TRBJ1-1, with D possibly matching TRBD1 (5 bases). The V end was cut by 4 bases, the J end by 4 bases, with 14 bases between. The CDR3 runs to 14 residues. From germline, CDR1 is SGHDT and CDR2 YYEEEE. The CDR3 DNA is TGTGCCAGCAGCCCGACACCTAGGGGCACTGAAGCTTTCTTT. Translating gives CASSPTPRGTEAFF. Looking up the rest from reference TRBV5-6 and TRBJ1-1 gives the full variable domain: DAGVTQSPTHLIKTRGQQVTLRCSPKSGHDTVSWYQQALGQGPQFIFQYYEEEERQRGNFPDRFSGHQFPNYSSELNVNALLLGDSALYLCASSPTPRGTEAFFGQGTRLTVV.

CDR3 sequence: CASSHGTGAVTEAFF. In nucleotides, the CDR3 is TGTGCCAGCAGCCACGGGACAGGGGCGGTCACTGAAGCTTTCTTT. The chain employs TRBV7-9 and TRBJ1-1; 10 positions agree with TRBD1. Per germline, CDR1 SEHNR and CDR2 FQNEAQ (reference sequence). The CDR3 spans 15 residues. Trimming took 5 bases from V and 4 from J; bases not matched to a gene: 7.

This clonotype has just a few counts. The J gene is TRBJ1-1, the V gene TRBV7-6; no clear D gene. The ends were cut back, 4 bases at V and 1 base at J, with 10 bases in the middle. The CDR3 is 14 residues long. Germline V CDR1 and CDR2: SGHVS, FNYEAQ. CDR3 nucleotide sequence: TGTGCCAGCAGCTCGTCGCGCGAGAACACTGAAGCTTTCTTT. Its protein is CASSSSRENTEAFF.

The chain carries TRBV4-3 and TRBJ2-2; perhaps D is TRBD1 or TRBD2 (6 bases each). This CDR3 has 16 amino acids. From germline, CDR1 is LGHNA and CDR2 YSLEER. The germline V and J ends were trimmed by 0 bases and 4 bases, with 12 bases remaining between them. The CDR3 nucleotides are TGCGCCAGCAGCCAAGACCGATCGGGGGCCACCGGGGAGCTGTTTTTT. Translating gives CASSQDRSGATGELFF.

This clonotype has ten or more counts. The CDR3 sequence: CASSPRLESKETQYF. Here the CDR3 DNA reads TGTGCCAGCAGCCCCCGACTAGAATCGAAAGAGACCCAGTACTTC. The J gene is TRBJ2-5, the V gene TRBV7-3, with D maybe TRBD2 (6 bases). The V gene's germline CDR1 is SGHTA and CDR2 FQGTGA. V gave up 5 bases and J gave up 3 bases, with 16 bases separating them. The CDR3 runs to 15 residues.

The rearrangement joins TRBV19 to TRBJ1-5; D remains ambiguous. Per germline, CDR1 LNHDA and CDR2 SQIVND (reference sequence). V gave up 2 bases and J gave up 4 bases, with 12 bases separating them. The CDR3 consists of 15 residues. The DNA of the CDR3 is TGTGCCAGTAGTATATCGAACAGAAGAAATCAGCCCCAGCATTTT. Encoded protein: CASSISNRRNQPQHF.

This clonotype was found a few times. This may be a read error: a much more frequent sequence differs by one nucleotide. J is TRBJ2-7 and V is TRBV20-1; D could derive from TRBD1 or TRBD2 (5 bases each). The length of the CDR3 is 14 residues. Per the germline V gene, CDR1 is DFQATT and CDR2 is SNEGSKA (reference sequence). V was shortened by 5 bases and J by 7 bases, with 21 bases between the two germline ends. The CDR3 coding sequence is TGCAGTGCTGAGGACGGGGCCCATATCAATGAGCAGTACTTC. It yields the protein CSAEDGAHINEQYF.

The chain is built from TRBV7-2 and TRBJ2-5; D call uncertain. This CDR3 is built from 13 residues. V dropped 5 bases and J dropped 11 bases, with 18 bases sitting between them. From germline, CDR1 is SGHTA and CDR2 FQGNSA. Here the CDR3 DNA reads TGTGCCAGCAGCCAGCTCACGTGGTACGGGCAGTACTTC. This sequence encodes CASSQLTWYGQYF.

This clonotype was seen only a few times. At one boundary the junction diverges from the germline segment, which might be a read error. The chain recombines TRBV10-3 with TRBJ1-4; no firm D call. The CDR3 is 15 amino acids. The germline gives CDR1 ENHRY, CDR2 SYGVKD. The DNA of the CDR3 is TGTGCCATCAGCGAGTCACTTGCAACTAATGAAAAACTGTTTTTT. Protein: CAISESLATNEKLFF.

In DNA form, the CDR3 reads TGTGCCAGCAGCCCCAGGGGGGGACAGGGAGATGGCTACACCTTC. It codes for CASSPRGGQGDGYTF. The rearrangement uses TRBV7-2 and TRBJ1-2; 9 positions match TRBD1. Trimming took 5 bases from V and 6 from J; bases not matched to a gene: 10. CDR1 is SGHTA, CDR2 FQGNSA, per germline. CDR3 length equals 15 residues.

This chain joins TRBV28 and TRBJ2-2, with D possibly TRBD2 on 6 matching bases. Trimming pared 11 bases from V and 5 bases from J, leaving 12 bases between. CDR1 MDHEN and CDR2 SYDVKM come from the germline V gene. The CDR3 runs to 12 residues. The CDR3 here is CAGGEETGELFF. The CDR3 DNA is TGTGCCGGCGGGGAAGAAACCGGGGAGCTGTTTTTT.

This clonotype occurred many times. CDR3 protein: CSASRPDSLHRKNTIYF. The CDR3 coding sequence is TGCAGTGCTAGCCGACCCGACAGTCTTCATCGGAAGAACACCATATATTTT. V usage is TRBV20-1 and J usage is TRBJ1-3; perhaps TRBD1 as D (5 bases). Germline loops: CDR1 DFQATT, CDR2 SNEGSKA (reference sequence). With 3 bases removed from V and 7 bases from J, the gap between germline ends came to 25 bases. The CDR3 extends over 17 amino acids.

This clonotype was seen repeatedly, ten times or more. In DNA, the CDR3 is TGCAGTGCCCCACAGGGCGGGGATACGCAGTATTTT. Translated: CSAPQGGDTQYF. This rearrangement joins TRBV20-1 to TRBJ2-3, with D perhaps TRBD1 (6 bases). The CDR3 is 12 residues long. Germline V lookup: CDR1 DFQATT, CDR2 SNEGSKA (reference sequence). The V end lost 6 bases, the J end lost 6 bases, and 13 bases lay between the germline ends.

Turning to this clonotype: Germline and junction disagree at one end, which may indicate a read error. DNA for the CDR3: TGTGCCAGTAGTCCCTCCGGGACAGGGGGCTCTGGGGCCAACGCCCTGACTTTC. It is translated as CASSPSGTGGSGANALTF. This rearrangement joins TRBV27 to TRBJ2-6; TRBD1 matches at 12 bases. This CDR3 spans 18 amino acids. Germline loops: CDR1 MNHEY, CDR2 SMNVEV (reference sequence).

This clonotype has a count of ten or more. The chain links TRBV29-1 to TRBJ2-1; 10 bases align to TRBD1. Germline CDR1 reads SQVTM; CDR2 reads ANQGSEA. Germline trimming cut 1 base from V and 4 bases from J; bases unmatched to any gene: 4. The CDR3 length is 15 residues. The CDR3 DNA sequence: TGCAGCGTTGAAGGAGGGACAGGGGCATACAATGAGCAGTTCTTC. It encodes CSVEGGTGAYNEQFF.

This clonotype appeared many times. The V and J genes are TRBV20-1 and TRBJ1-2; the match to TRBD1 covers 12 bases. The CDR3 is 15 amino acids. V lost 3 bases, J lost 0 bases, and 2 bases stayed unmatched. CDR1 and CDR2 (germline): DFQATT, SNEGSKA (reference sequence). CDR3 coding DNA: TGCAGTGCTAGGGGACAGGGGGCTTCTAACTATGGCTACACCTTC. Amino acid sequence: CSARGQGASNYGYTF.

With respect to this clonotype: This clone may be a read error of a much larger clone one base away. The CDR3 here is CASSAPGVNYDEQFF. The DNA for the CDR3 is TGTGCCAGCAGTGCTCCGGGGGTGAACTACGATGAGCAGTTCTTC. This chain uses TRBV2 with TRBJ2-1; the D gene is possibly TRBD2 (6 bases). The CDR3 is 15 amino acids. Germline loops: CDR1 SNHLY, CDR2 FYNNEI.